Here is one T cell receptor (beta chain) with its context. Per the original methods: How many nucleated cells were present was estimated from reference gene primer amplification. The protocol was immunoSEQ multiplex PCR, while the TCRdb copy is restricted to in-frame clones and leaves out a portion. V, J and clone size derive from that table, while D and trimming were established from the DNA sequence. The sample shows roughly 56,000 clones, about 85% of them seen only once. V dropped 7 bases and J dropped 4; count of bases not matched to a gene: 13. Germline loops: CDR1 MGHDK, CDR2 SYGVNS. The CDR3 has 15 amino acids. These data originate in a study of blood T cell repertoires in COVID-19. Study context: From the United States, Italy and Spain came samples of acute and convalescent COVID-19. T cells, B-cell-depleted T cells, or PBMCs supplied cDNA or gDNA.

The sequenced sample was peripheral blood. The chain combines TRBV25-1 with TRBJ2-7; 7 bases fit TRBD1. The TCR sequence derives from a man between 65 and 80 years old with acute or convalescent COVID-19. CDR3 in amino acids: CASINHRGWGYEQYF. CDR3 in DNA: TGTGCCAGCATCAACCACAGGGGTTGGGGATACGAGCAGTACTTC.